The clone carrying this TCR beta chain showed up just a few times. The sample originates from a study of blood T cell repertoires in COVID-19. Turning to the study itself: From the United States, Italy and Spain came samples of acute and convalescent COVID-19.

The CDR3 consists of 14 residues. Germline CDR1 and CDR2: SGHNT and YYREEE (reference sequence). With 5 bases clipped from V and 8 bases from J, the junction kept 11 bases outside the gene matches. Study processing details: Counts of nucleated cells, estimated from reference gene primer amplification, were obtained. TCRdb's table, derived via immunoSEQ multiplex PCR, lists solely in-frame clones and lacks some. V and J calls and clone size come straight from that table; D and trimming were deduced from the DNA. The repertoire holds 200,000 to 300,000 clones, with approximately 78% as singletons. This sequence originates from a woman aged 60-75 years with active or convalescent COVID-19. Specimen: peripheral blood. The chain combines TRBV5-4 with TRBJ1-2; 8 bases are a match to TRBD1. CDR3 in amino acids: CASSAEDRVKGYTF. CDR3 sequence (DNA): TGTGCCAGCAGTGCCGAGGACAGGGTGAAAGGCTACACCTTC. Looking up the rest from reference TRBV5-4 and TRBJ1-2 gives the full variable domain: ETGVTQSPTHLIKTRGQQVTLRCSSQSGHNTVSWYQQALGQGPQFIFQYYREEENGRGNFPPRFSGLQFPNYSSELNVNALELDDSALYLCASSAEDRVKGYTFGSGTRLTVV.